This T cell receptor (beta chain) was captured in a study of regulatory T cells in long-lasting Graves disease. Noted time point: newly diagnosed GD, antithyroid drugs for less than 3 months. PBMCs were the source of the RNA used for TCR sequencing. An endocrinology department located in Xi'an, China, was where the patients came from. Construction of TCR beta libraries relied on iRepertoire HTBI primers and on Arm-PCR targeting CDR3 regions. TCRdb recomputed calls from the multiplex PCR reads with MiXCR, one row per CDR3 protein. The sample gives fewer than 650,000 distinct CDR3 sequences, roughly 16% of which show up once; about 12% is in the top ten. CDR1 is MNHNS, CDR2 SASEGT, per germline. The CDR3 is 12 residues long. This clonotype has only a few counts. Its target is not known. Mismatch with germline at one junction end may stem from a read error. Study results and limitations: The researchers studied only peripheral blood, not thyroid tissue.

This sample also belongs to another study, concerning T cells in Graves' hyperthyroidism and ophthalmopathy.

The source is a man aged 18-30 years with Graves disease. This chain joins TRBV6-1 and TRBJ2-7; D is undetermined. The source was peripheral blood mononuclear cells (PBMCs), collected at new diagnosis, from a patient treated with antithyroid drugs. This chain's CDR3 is CASSEAYYEQYF. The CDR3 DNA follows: TGTGCCAGCAGTGAAGCTTACTACGAACAGTACTTC.